This T cell receptor (beta chain) is drawn from a study of blood T cell repertoires in COVID-19. Study at large: PBMCs, B-cell-depleted T cells, or T cells were the source of the cDNA or gDNA that made up the material.

V lost 3 bases, J lost 3 bases, and 12 bases lay in between. Looked up from germline, CDR1 is KGHDR and CDR2 is SFDVKD. This CDR3 contains 15 residues. Per the original data handling: Amplified reference gene primers provided the basis for estimating nucleated cell counts. Clones were read by immunoSEQ multiplex PCR, and TCRdb kept only the in-frame ones, dropping some. V, J and clone size are those of that table, while D and trimming were read from the DNA. The repertoire holds 100,000 to 150,000 clones, with 82% as singletons. Sequencing input: peripheral blood. The sequence was collected from a woman aged 65 to 85 with acute or convalescent COVID-19. The rearrangement joins TRBV24-1 to TRBJ2-3, with D perhaps matching TRBD1 (5 bases). Here the CDR3 DNA reads TGTGCCACCAGTGATCTTTCCAGGGTAACAGATACGCAGTATTTT. Protein product: CATSDLSRVTDTQYF.